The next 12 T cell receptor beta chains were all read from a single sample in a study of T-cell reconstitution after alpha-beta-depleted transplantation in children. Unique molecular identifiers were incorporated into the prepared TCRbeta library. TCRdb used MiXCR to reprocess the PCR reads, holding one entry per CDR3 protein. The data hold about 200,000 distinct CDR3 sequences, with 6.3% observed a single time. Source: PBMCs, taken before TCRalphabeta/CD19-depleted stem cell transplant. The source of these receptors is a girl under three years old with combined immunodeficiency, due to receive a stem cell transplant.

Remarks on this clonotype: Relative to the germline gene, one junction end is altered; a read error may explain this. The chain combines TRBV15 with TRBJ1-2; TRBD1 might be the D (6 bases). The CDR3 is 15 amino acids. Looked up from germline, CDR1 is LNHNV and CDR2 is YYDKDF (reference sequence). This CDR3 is CVTSRDGDRHYGYTF. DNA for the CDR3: TGTGTCACCAGCAGAGATGGCGACAGGCACTATGGCTACACCTTC.

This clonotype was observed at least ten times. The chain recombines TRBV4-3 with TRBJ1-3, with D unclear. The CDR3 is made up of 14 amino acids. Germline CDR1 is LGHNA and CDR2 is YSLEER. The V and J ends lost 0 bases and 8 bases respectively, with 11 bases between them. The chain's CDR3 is CASSQDTLDYTIYF. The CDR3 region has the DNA TGCGCCAGCAGCCAAGACACCCTCGATTACACCATATATTTT.

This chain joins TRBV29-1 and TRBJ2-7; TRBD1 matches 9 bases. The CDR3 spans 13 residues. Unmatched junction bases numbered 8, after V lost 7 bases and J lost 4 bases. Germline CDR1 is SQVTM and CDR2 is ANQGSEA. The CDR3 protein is CSAGDRGEYEQYF. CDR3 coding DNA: TGCAGCGCTGGCGACAGGGGGGAGTACGAGCAGTACTTC.

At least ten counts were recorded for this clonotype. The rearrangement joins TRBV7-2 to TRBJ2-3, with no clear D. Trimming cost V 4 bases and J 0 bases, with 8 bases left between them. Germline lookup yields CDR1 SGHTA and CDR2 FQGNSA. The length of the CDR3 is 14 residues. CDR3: CASSSLSSTDTQYF. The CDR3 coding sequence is TGTGCCAGCAGCTCATTATCTAGCACAGATACGCAGTATTTT.

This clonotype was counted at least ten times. The CDR3 is CATSGADRGQWDEQFF. The CDR3 region has the DNA TGTGCCACCAGTGGCGCGGACAGGGGGCAATGGGATGAGCAGTTCTTC. The rearrangement joins TRBV24-1 to TRBJ2-1; 11 bases line up with TRBD1. Germline V gene data show CDR1 as KGHDR and CDR2 as SFDVKD. CDR3 length: 16 amino acids. V trimming: 5 bases; J trimming: 8 bases; junction bases outside the gene matches: 10.

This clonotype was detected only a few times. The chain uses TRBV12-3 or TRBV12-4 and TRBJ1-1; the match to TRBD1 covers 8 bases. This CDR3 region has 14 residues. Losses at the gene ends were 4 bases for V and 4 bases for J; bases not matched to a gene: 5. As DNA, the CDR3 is TGTGCCAGCAGTTCCCCAGGGGGCATCACTGAAGCTTTCTTT. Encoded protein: CASSSPGGITEAFF.

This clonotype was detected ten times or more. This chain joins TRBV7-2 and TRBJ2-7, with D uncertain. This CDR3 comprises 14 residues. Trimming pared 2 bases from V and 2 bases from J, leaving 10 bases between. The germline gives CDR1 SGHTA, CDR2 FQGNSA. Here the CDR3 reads CASSLRQRTYEQYF. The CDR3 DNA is TGTGCCAGCAGCTTACGGCAGAGGACCTACGAGCAGTACTTC.

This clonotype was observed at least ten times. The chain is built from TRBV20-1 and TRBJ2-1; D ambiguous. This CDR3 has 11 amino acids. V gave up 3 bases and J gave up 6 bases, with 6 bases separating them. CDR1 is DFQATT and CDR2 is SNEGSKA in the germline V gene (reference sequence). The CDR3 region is CSARIPNEQFF. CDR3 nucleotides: TGCAGTGCTAGGATCCCCAATGAGCAGTTCTTC.

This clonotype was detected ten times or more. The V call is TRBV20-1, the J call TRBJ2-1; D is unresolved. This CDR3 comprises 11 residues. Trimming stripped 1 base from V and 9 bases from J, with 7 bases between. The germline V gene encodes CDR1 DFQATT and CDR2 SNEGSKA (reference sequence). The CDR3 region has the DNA TGCAGTGCTAGAGCAGGCGGTGAGCAGTTCTTC. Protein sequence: CSARAGGEQFF.

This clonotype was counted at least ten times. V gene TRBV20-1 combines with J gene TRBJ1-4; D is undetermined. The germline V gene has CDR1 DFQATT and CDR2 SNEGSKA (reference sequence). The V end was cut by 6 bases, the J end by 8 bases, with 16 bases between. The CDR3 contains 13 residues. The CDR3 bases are TGCAGTGCCGCATCGGTCAGAGGCGAAAAACTGTTTTTT. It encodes CSAASVRGEKLFF.

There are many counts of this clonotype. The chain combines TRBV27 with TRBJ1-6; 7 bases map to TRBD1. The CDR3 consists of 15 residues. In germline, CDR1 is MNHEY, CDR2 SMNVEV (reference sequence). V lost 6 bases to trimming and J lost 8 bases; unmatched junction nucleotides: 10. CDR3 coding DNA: TGTGCCAGCAGCTCCCTCCAGGGGGGTTATTCACCCCTCCACTTT. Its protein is CASSSLQGGYSPLHF.

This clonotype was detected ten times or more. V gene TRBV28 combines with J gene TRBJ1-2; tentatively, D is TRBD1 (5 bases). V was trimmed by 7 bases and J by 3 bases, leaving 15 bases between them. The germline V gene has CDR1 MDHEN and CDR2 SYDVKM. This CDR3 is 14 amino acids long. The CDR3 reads CASILGGHDYGYTF. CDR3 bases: TGTGCCAGCATCTTGGGAGGACACGACTATGGCTACACCTTC.